Listed below are T cell receptor beta chains from one sample, sequenced in a study of T cells in Graves' hyperthyroidism and ophthalmopathy. MiXCR, applied by TCRdb to the multiplex PCR reads, yields one record per CDR3 protein. The sample holds about 640,000 distinct CDR3 sequences, more than 20% seen once. Sequenced material: blood. Every receptor here comes from a man aged 25-40 years with Graves' ophthalmopathy. Each CDR3 is given with its conserved first and last residue. The order of the fields is V gene, J gene, D gene, clone size, CDR3 DNA, CDR3 protein. The D gene is left open where the match is weak. Not all rows give a size; the values are once, few, many and, for expanded clones, a class.

TRBV4-2,TRBJ1-1,-,-,TGTGCCAGCAGCCAATGGGCGGGGGACGTGGGTGAAGCTTTCTTT,CASSQWAGDVGEAFF
TRBV10-1,TRBJ2-7,TRBD1,few,TGCGCCAGCAGTGAGTCTAGGACAGGGAGCTCCTACGAGCAGTACTTC,CASSESRTGSSYEQYF
TRBV3-1,TRBJ2-2,-,-,TGTGCCAGCAGCCAAGTTTCCAGGGATCCCGGGGAGCTGTTTTTT,CASSQVSRDPGELFF
TRBV5-1,TRBJ2-1,TRBD2,many,TGCGCCAGCAGCTTGGTACTAGCGGGCAATGAGCAGTTCTTC,CASSLVLAGNEQFF
TRBV9,TRBJ2-6,-,once,TGTGCCAGCAGCGTACTGGGGATTGAAGACTCTGGGGCCAACGTCCTGACTTTC,CASSVLGIEDSGANVLTF
TRBV19,TRBJ1-2,-,-,TGTGCCAGTAGTATGCGGGGGACCTATGGCTACACCTTC,CASSMRGTYGYTF
TRBV4-1,TRBJ2-2,-,few,TGCGCCAGCAGCCAAGGAGGAGTCAGATTGAACACCGGGGAGCTGTTTTTT,CASSQGGVRLNTGELFF
TRBV7-9,TRBJ1-1,-,-,TGTGCGACCCAGGGGTCCCTCTCCGGTGAAGCTTTCTTT,CATQGSLSGEAFF
TRBV20-1,TRBJ2-5,-,few,TGCAGTGCTAGAGATCAAACACTAGCTGGAACCCAGTACTTC,CSARDQTLAGTQYF
TRBV30,TRBJ1-2,-,many,TGTGCCTGGAGTAGTCAGGATTCTGGCTACACCTTC,CAWSSQDSGYTF
TRBV6-5,TRBJ2-3,-,many,TGTGCCAGCAGTTACTCGGGGTCGAGCACAGATACGCAGTATTTT,CASSYSGSSTDTQYF
TRBV2,TRBJ2-7,-,-,TGTGCCAGCAGTGTAAGGGTTGGAGGGGAGGAAGAGCAGTACTTC,CASSVRVGGEEEQYF
TRBV20-1,TRBJ2-5,TRBD1,many,TGCAGTGCTAGAGATCCAGGGGGCAAGACCCAGTACTTC,CSARDPGGKTQYF
TRBV5-8,TRBJ2-7,TRBD1,few,TGTGCCAGCAGCTTACGACAGGGACCTGACCCTTCCTACGAGCAGTACTTC,CASSLRQGPDPSYEQYF
TRBV7-9,TRBJ1-2,-,few,TGTGCCTACAACCCCGCCTTAGCTAACTATGGCTACACCTTC,CAYNPALANYGYTF
TRBV28,TRBJ1-1,-,many,TGTGCCAGCAGTTTGTTCCCCGGGACAATGAACACTGAAGCTTTCTTT,CASSLFPGTMNTEAFF
TRBV3-1,TRBJ2-2,-,few,TGTGCCAGCAGCCAAGTCGGACTGCACACCGGGGAGCTGTTTTTT,CASSQVGLHTGELFF
TRBV7-9,TRBJ2-5,TRBD1,-,TGTGCCAGCAGCACCTGGACAGGGCTGTCGGAGACCCAGTACTTC,CASSTWTGLSETQYF
TRBV28,TRBJ2-7,TRBD1,many,TGTGCCAGCAGTGGGACAGGGCGATCGGTCGACGAGCAGTACTTC,CASSGTGRSVDEQYF
TRBV15,TRBJ2-6,-,-,TGTGCCACCAGCAGAGTTTACAGCTCTGGGGCCAACGTCCTGACTTTC,CATSRVYSSGANVLTF
TRBV11-2,TRBJ2-3,-,many,TGTGCCAGCAGCTTAGATGCAGGGGCCTTCGGACGACCCGGCACAGATACGCAGTATTTT,CASSLDAGAFGRPGTDTQYF
TRBV28,TRBJ2-7,TRBD1,many,TGTGCCAGCAGTTCGACAGGGGACCTCTCCTACGAGCAGTACTTC,CASSSTGDLSYEQYF
TRBV7-9,TRBJ2-3,TRBD2,few,TGTGCCAGCAGCTCCCTAGCGGGAGCTTTCACAGATACGCAGTATTTT,CASSSLAGAFTDTQYF
TRBV6-1,TRBJ2-7,TRBD1,few,TGTGCCAGCATATCCGGGACAGGGGGCCTCTCCTACGAGCAGTACTTC,CASISGTGGLSYEQYF
TRBV28,TRBJ2-5,TRBD1,many,TGTGCCAGCAGTTTATCACAGGGGTGGAGAGAGACCCAGTACTTC,CASSLSQGWRETQYF
TRBV20-1,TRBJ1-1,-,many,TGCAGTGCAAGCCGTCAGGCGAACACTGAAGCTTTCTTT,CSASRQANTEAFF
TRBV27,TRBJ2-5,-,-,TGTGCCAGCAGTTTAATTCCTCCCGGGTGGGGCGGATTAGAGACCCAGTACTTC,CASSLIPPGWGGLETQYF
TRBV12-3/TRBV12-4,TRBJ2-4,TRBD2,-,TGTGCCAGCAGTCCCGGTCTTGGGGGGGTGGCCAAAAACATTCAGTACTTC,CASSPGLGGVAKNIQYF
TRBV6-6,TRBJ2-2,TRBD2,many,TGTGCCAGCAGTTACACCCGAGGTAGCGGGAGGTCCACCGGGGAGCTGTTTTTT,CASSYTRGSGRSTGELFF
TRBV27,TRBJ1-1,TRBD1,many,TGTGCCAGCAGTCCGACAGGGAGTGTAGGGAACACTGAAGCTTTCTTT,CASSPTGSVGNTEAFF
TRBV30,TRBJ1-2,-,few,TGTGCCTGGAGTGTACTCCCCAGCCTGGGCTACACCTTC,CAWSVLPSLGYTF
TRBV4-3,TRBJ1-6,-,few,TGCGCCAGCAGCCGTGACCGGGACGGAAATTCACCCCTCCACTTT,CASSRDRDGNSPLHF
TRBV2,TRBJ2-7,TRBD2,many,TGTGCCAGCAGTGATGGGACTAGCGGCGAGCAGTACTTC,CASSDGTSGEQYF
TRBV28,TRBJ1-5,-,many,TGTGCCAGCAGTCTCCCCCCGACGGGACAGCCCCAGCATTTT,CASSLPPTGQPQHF
TRBV7-2,TRBJ1-2,-,few,TGTGCCAGCAGTCCCGGGGGGATAGGGGGTCGTGGTGGCTACACCTTC,CASSPGGIGGRGGYTF
TRBV19,TRBJ1-1,-,many,TGTGCCAGTAGTATGGCGCTGAACACTGAAGCTTTCTTT,CASSMALNTEAFF
TRBV28,TRBJ1-3,TRBD1,-,TGTGCCAGCAGTCCGACAGGGAGTACCCGCTCTGGAAACACCATATATTTT,CASSPTGSTRSGNTIYF
TRBV12-3/TRBV12-4,TRBJ2-5,-,-,TGTGCCAGCAGTTCGTCCGCCCGGGAGACCCAGTACTTC,CASSSSARETQYF
TRBV28,TRBJ1-6,-,few,TGTGCCAGCAGTTTTGGTTTCGTTGGGTCACCCCTCCACTTT,CASSFGFVGSPLHF
TRBV3-1,TRBJ1-1,-,many,TGTGCCAGCAGCCCCCTCTCGCAGGGCTACACTGAAGCTTTCTTT,CASSPLSQGYTEAFF
TRBV30,TRBJ1-1,-,many,TGTGCCTGGAGTGGATACCGGGAGGAAGGATATCGAACTGAAGCTTTCTTT,CAWSGYREEGYRTEAFF
TRBV7-2,TRBJ2-3,-,few,TGTGCCAGCACCCAATTCCCAGGGAGTCGGAGCACAGATACGCAGTATTTT,CASTQFPGSRSTDTQYF
TRBV6-6,TRBJ2-5,TRBD2,many,TGTGCCAGCAGTTACGGACTAGCGGGAGGTCGGGGTCAAGAGACCCAGTACTTC,CASSYGLAGGRGQETQYF
TRBV9,TRBJ2-7,TRBD2,many,TGTGCCAGCAGCGTCGGGGGGTCCTACGAGCAGTACTTC,CASSVGGSYEQYF
TRBV2,TRBJ1-5,TRBD1,many,TGTGCCAGCAGTGTTGAGGCGACAGGGGGCCATCAGCCCCAGCATTTT,CASSVEATGGHQPQHF
TRBV6-1,TRBJ2-7,-,few,TGTGCCAGCACCTCATACCCCTACGAGCAGTACTTC,CASTSYPYEQYF
TRBV13,TRBJ2-7,TRBD1,few,TGTGCCAGCAGCGGCGACCGGGACAGGGACTACGAGCAGTACTTC,CASSGDRDRDYEQYF
TRBV11-2,TRBJ2-1,TRBD2,many,TGTGCCAGCAGCTTAGTTGGTAGCGGGAGCTCCTACAATGAGCAGTTCTTC,CASSLVGSGSSYNEQFF
TRBV11-2,TRBJ2-3,-,few,TGTGCCAGCAGAGAATGGAGGGCCGGGGCAGATACGCAGTATTTT,CASREWRAGADTQYF
TRBV9,TRBJ2-1,-,-,TGTGCCAGCAGCCCGCCCCGGCGGAATGAGCAGTTCTTC,CASSPPRRNEQFF
TRBV4-1,TRBJ2-1,TRBD2,-,TGCGCCAGCAGCCAAGATGTAACTAGCGGGAGTAGGTACAATGAGCAGTTCTTC,CASSQDVTSGSRYNEQFF
TRBV4-1,TRBJ2-1,-,few,TGCGCCAGCAGCCAAGACCGGGACATAGGCTACAATGAGCAGTTCTTC,CASSQDRDIGYNEQFF
TRBV5-1,TRBJ2-3,-,few,TGCGCCAGCAGCTTGTCGTTACGGGAAGATACGCAGTATTTT,CASSLSLREDTQYF
TRBV27,TRBJ1-2,-,many,TGTGCCAGCAGTTCGGCCTCGAGAGGCTATGGCTACACCTTC,CASSSASRGYGYTF
TRBV28,TRBJ2-5,-,few,TGTGCCAGCAGCCCCGGGCAGCCCCCGGAGACCCAGTACTTC,CASSPGQPPETQYF
TRBV9,TRBJ2-7,-,-,TGTGCCAGCAGCGTAGGTTTTAGCAGTAACTACGAGCAGTACTTC,CASSVGFSSNYEQYF
TRBV6-2/TRBV6-3,TRBJ2-7,-,many,TGTGCCAGCAGCACCAGGGGAGGACTCTACGAGCAGTACTTC,CASSTRGGLYEQYF
TRBV6-1,TRBJ1-1,-,-,TGTGCCAGCCGACGGGCGGCAAACACTGAAGCTTTCTTT,CASRRAANTEAFF
TRBV20-1,TRBJ2-5,-,medium-sized,TGCAGTGCTAGGGCTACTACAGGGCCCCAAGAGACCCAGTACTTC,CSARATTGPQETQYF
TRBV20-1,TRBJ2-3,TRBD1,few,TGCAGTGCTAGAAAGGGGGCTGGCCCAGATACGCAGTATTTT,CSARKGAGPDTQYF